The 2 T cell receptor beta chains listed next were all sequenced from one sample in a study of human T cells and chemical hapten exposure. A single record per CDR3 protein comes from TCRdb applying MiXCR to the RACE reads. The sample records tens of thousands of distinct CDR3 sequences, about 4.5% being singletons. Documented time point: healthy volunteer bleed at 2 weeks. Before extraction, the whole blood was not fractionated, and total RNA was taken from it. What was sequenced was whole blood. These receptors all come from a female donor in good health. Some clones in this sample may be carry-over from other donors' samples.

This clonotype was counted many times. The chain carries TRBV7-2 and TRBJ2-7; no reliable D call. V was cut by 1 base and J by 3 bases, with 16 bases left in between. The germline V gene has CDR1 SGHTA and CDR2 FQGNSA. The CDR3 loop spans 16 amino acids. The CDR3 nucleotides are TGTGCCAGCAGCTTAGACCTGCTTGTCGGCAGCTACGAGCAGTACTTC. This translates into CASSLDLLVGSYEQYF.

At least ten counts were recorded for this clonotype. This chain connects TRBV5-1 to TRBJ2-3, with D hard to call. Germline CDR1 reads SGHRS; CDR2 reads YFSETQ. This CDR3 is 15 amino acids long. Trimming stripped 4 bases from V and 2 bases from J, with 14 bases between. CDR3 sequence: CASSTDTTNTDTQYF. CDR3 DNA: TGCGCCAGCAGCACCGACACGACCAACACAGATACGCAGTATTTT.